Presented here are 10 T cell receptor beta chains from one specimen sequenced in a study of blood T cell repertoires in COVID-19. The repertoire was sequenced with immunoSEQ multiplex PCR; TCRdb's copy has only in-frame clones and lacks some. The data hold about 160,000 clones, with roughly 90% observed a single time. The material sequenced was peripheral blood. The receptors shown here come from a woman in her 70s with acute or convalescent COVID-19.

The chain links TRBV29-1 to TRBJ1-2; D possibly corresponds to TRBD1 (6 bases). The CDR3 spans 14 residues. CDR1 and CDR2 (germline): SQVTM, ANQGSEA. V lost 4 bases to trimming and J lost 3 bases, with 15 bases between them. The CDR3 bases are TGCAGCGTTGCTCCACAGGGCCGGTACTATGGCTACACCTTC. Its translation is CSVAPQGRYYGYTF. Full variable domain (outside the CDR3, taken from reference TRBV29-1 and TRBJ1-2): SAVISQKPSRDICQRGTSLTIQCQVDSQVTMMFWYRQQPGQSLTLIATANQGSEATYESGFVIDKFPISRPNLTFSTLTVSNMSPEDSSIYLCSVAPQGRYYGYTFGSGTRLTVV.

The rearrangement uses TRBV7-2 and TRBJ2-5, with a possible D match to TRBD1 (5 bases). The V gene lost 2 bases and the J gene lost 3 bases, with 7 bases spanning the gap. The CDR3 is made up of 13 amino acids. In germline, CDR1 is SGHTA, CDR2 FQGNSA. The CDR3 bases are TGTGCCAGCAGCTTAAGCAGGGAAGAGACCCAGTACTTC. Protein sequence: CASSLSREETQYF.

CDR3 nucleotide sequence: TGTGCCAGCAGGAAGGGCGCAGGGGGAGACACCGGGGAGCTGTTTTTT. It is translated as CASRKGAGGDTGELFF. The chain combines TRBV2 with TRBJ2-2, with TRBD1 matching over 7 bases. CDR3 length equals 16 residues. The trim removed 6 bases at V and 3 bases at J, leaving 10 bases unmatched. Germline assignment: CDR1 SNHLY and CDR2 FYNNEI.

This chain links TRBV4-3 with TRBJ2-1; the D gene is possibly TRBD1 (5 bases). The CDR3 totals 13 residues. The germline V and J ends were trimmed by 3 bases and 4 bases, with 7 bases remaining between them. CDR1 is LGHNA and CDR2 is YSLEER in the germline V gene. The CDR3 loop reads CASSQTVYNEQFF. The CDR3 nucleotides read TGCGCCAGCAGCCAGACAGTTTACAATGAGCAGTTCTTC.

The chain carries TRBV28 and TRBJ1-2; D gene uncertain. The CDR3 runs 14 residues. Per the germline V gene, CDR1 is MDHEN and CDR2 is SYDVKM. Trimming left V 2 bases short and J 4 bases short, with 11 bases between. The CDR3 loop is CASSLSARFYGYTF. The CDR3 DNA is TGTGCCAGCAGTTTAAGCGCGCGGTTCTATGGCTACACCTTC.

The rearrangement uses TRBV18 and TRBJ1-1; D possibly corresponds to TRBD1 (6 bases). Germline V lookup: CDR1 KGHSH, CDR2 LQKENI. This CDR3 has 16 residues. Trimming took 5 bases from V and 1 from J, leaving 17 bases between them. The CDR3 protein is CASSINRVDANTEAFF. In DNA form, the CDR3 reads TGTGCCAGCTCAATAAACAGGGTCGACGCGAACACTGAAGCTTTCTTT. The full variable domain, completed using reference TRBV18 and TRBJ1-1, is NAGVMQNPRHLVRRRGQEARLRCSPMKGHSHVYWYRQLPEEGLKFMVYLQKENIIDESGMPKERFSAEFPKEGPSILRIQQVVRGDSAAYFCASSINRVDANTEAFFGQGTRLTVV.

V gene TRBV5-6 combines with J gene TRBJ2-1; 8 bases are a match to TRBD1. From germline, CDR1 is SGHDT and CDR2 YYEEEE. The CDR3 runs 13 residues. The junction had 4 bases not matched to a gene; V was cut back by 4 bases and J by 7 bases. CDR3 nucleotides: TGTGCCAGCAGCCTGGACAGGGATAATGAGCAGTTCTTC. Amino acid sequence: CASSLDRDNEQFF.

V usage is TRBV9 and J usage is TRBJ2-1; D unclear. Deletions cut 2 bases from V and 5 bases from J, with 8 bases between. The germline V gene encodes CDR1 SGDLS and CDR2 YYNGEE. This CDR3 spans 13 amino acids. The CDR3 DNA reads TGTGCCAGCAGCGTCGCGGAAAACAATGAGCAGTTCTTC. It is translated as CASSVAENNEQFF. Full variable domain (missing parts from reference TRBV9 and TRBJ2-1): DSGVTQTPKHLITATGQRVTLRCSPRSGDLSVYWYQQSLDQGLQFLIQYYNGEERAKGNILERFSAQQFPDLHSELNLSSLELGDSALYFCASSVAENNEQFFGPGTRLTVL.

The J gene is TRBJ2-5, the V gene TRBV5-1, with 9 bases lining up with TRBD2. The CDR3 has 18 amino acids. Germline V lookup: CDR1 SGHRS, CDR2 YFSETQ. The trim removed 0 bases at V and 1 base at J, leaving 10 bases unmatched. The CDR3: CASSLGPGTSLFQETQYF. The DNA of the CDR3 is TGCGCCAGCAGCTTGGGCCCCGGGACTAGCCTCTTCCAAGAGACCCAGTACTTC.

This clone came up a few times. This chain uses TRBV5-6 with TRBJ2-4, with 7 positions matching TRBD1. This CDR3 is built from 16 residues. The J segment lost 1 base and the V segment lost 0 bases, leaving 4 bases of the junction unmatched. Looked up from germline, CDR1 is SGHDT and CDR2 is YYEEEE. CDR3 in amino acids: CASSLARGPAKNIQYF. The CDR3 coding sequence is TGTGCCAGCAGCTTGGCTAGGGGGCCTGCCAAAAACATTCAGTACTTC.